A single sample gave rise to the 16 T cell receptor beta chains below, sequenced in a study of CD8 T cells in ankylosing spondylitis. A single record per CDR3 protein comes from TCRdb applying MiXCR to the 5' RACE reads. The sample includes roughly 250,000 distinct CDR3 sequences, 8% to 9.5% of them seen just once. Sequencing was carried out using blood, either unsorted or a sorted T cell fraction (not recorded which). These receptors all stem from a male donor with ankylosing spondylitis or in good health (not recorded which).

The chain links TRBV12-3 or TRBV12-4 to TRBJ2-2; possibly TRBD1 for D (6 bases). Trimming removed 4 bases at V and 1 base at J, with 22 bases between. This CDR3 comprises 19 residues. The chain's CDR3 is CASSSFPQPAGENTGELFF. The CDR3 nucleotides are TGTGCCAGCAGTTCATTTCCCCAGCCGGCAGGGGAGAACACCGGGGAGCTGTTTTTT.

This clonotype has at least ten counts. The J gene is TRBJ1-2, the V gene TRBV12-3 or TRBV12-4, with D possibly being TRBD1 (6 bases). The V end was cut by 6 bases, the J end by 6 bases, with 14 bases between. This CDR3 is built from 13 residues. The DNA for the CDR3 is TGTGCCAGCAGCCTCTCAGGGGATCATGGCTACACCTTC. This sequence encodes CASSLSGDHGYTF.

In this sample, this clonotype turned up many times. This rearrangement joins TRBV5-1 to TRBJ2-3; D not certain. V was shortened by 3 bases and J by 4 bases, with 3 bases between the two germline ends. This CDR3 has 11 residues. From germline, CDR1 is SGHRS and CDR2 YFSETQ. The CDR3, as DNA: TGCGCCAGCAGCTGGTCAGATACGCAGTATTTT. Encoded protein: CASSWSDTQYF.

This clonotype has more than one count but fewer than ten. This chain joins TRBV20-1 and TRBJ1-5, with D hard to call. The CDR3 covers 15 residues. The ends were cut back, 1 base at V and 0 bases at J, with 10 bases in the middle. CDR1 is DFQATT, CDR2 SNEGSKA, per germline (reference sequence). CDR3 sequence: CSARGAGSSNQPQHF. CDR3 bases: TGCAGTGCTAGAGGGGCGGGCAGTAGCAATCAGCCCCAGCATTTT.

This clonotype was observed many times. The CDR3: CASSLGLELFF. In DNA form, the CDR3 reads TGCGCCAGCAGCTTGGGGCTTGAGCTGTTTTTT. The chain carries TRBV5-1 and TRBJ2-2; D ambiguous. The V gene's germline CDR1 is SGHRS and CDR2 YFSETQ. The CDR3 sequence is 11 residues long. With 0 bases removed from V and 11 bases from J, the gap between germline ends came to 5 bases.

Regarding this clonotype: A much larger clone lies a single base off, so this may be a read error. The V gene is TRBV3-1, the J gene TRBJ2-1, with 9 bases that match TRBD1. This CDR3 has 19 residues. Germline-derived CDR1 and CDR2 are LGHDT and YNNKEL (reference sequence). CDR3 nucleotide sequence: TGTGCCAGCAGCCAAGAGATAAGTATAGGACAGGGGAAATACAGTGAGCAGTTCTTC. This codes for CASSQEISIGQGKYSEQFF.

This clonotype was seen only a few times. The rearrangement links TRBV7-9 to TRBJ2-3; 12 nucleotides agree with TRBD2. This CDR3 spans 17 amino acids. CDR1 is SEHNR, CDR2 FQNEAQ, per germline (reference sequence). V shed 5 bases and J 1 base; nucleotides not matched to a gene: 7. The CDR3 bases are TGTGCCAGCAGCCCCCATAGGACTAGCGGGGGCACAGATACGCAGTATTTT. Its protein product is CASSPHRTSGGTDTQYF. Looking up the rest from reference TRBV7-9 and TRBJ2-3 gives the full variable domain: DTGVSQNPRHKITKRGQNVTFRCDPISEHNRLYWYRQTLGQGPEFLTYFQNEAQLEKSRLLSDRFSAERPKGSFSTLEIQRTEQGDSAMYLCASSPHRTSGGTDTQYFGPGTRLTVL.

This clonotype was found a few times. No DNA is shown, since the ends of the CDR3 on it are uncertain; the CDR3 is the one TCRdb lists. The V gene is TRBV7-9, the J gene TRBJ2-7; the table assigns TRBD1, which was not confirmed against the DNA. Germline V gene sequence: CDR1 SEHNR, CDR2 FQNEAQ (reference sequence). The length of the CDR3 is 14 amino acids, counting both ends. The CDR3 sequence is CASSTSGQVSEQYF.

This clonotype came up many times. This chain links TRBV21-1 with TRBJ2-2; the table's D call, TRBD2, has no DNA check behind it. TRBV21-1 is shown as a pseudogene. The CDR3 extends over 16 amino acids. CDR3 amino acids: CASIPETSGRAGELFF. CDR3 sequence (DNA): TGTGCCAGCATCCCCGAGACTAGCGGGAGGGCCGGGGAGCTGTTTTTT.

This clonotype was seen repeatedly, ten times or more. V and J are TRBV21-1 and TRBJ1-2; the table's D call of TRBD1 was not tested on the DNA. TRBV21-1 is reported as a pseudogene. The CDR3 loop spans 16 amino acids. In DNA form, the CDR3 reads TGTGCCAGCAGCAAAGAAAGGTGGACAAATAACTATGGCTACACCTTC. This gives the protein CASSKERWTNNYGYTF.

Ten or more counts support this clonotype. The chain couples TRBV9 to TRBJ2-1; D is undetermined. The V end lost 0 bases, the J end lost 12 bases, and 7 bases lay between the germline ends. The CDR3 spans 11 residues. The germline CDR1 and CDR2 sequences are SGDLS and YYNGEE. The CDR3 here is CASSVGWGQFF. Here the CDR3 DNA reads TGTGCCAGCAGCGTAGGGTGGGGGCAGTTCTTC.

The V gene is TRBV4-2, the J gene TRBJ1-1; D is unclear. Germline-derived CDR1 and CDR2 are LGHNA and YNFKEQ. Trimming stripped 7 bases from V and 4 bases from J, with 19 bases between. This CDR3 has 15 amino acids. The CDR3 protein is CASIPREFGSTEAFF. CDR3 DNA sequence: TGTGCCAGCATCCCCCGGGAGTTCGGGAGCACTGAAGCTTTCTTT.

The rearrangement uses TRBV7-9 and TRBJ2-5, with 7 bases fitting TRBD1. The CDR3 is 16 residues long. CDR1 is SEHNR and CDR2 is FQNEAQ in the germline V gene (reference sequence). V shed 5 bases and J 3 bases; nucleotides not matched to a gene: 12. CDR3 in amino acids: CASSADLGQVKETQYF. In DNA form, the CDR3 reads TGTGCCAGCAGCGCAGATCTAGGACAGGTTAAAGAGACCCAGTACTTC.

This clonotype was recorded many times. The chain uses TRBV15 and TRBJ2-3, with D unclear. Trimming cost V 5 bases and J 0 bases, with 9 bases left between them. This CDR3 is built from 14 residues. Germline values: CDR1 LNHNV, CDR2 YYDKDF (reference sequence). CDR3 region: CATSLTRSTDTQYF. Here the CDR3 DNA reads TGTGCCACCAGCCTTACAAGAAGCACAGATACGCAGTATTTT.

CDR3 amino acids: CASSTTGSSYEQYF. CDR3 in DNA: TGTGCCAGCAGCACTACAGGGAGCTCCTACGAGCAGTACTTC. The chain is built from TRBV5-8 and TRBJ2-7; the D gene is possibly TRBD1 (6 bases). Deletions cut 4 bases from V and 0 bases from J, with 11 bases between. Germline values: CDR1 SGHTS, CDR2 YDEGEE. This CDR3 contains 14 residues.

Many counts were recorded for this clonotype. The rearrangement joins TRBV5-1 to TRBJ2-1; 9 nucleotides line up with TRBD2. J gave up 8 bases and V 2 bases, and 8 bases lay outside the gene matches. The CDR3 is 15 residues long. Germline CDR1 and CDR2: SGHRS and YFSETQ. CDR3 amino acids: CASSFGASGVDEQFF. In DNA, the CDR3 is TGCGCCAGCAGCTTCGGGGCTAGCGGGGTTGATGAGCAGTTCTTC.